The next 4 T cell receptor beta chains were all read from a single sample in a study of blood T cell repertoires in COVID-19. Sequencing was performed with immunoSEQ multiplex PCR; in TCRdb, only in-frame clones are kept and a portion is missing. The sample includes some 190,000 clones, about 90% of them seen just once. The specimen sequenced was peripheral blood. These receptors originate from a man aged 18 to 30 with active or convalescent COVID-19.

The chain uses TRBV27 and TRBJ2-2; D gene ambiguous. This CDR3 comprises 15 residues. The V and J ends lost 5 bases and 0 bases respectively, with 10 bases between them. Germline CDR1 reads MNHEY; CDR2 reads SMNVEV (reference sequence). DNA of the CDR3: TGTGCCAGCAGTCCCCGTCCGGCGAACACCGGGGAGCTGTTTTTT. Protein product: CASSPRPANTGELFF.

This sequence joins TRBV28 and TRBJ2-1; TRBD1 aligns across 7 bases. This CDR3 has 16 amino acids. V dropped 4 bases and J dropped 4; count of bases not matched to a gene: 10. The V gene's germline CDR1 is MDHEN and CDR2 SYDVKM. CDR3 amino acids: CASSSTHRGRYNEQFF. The CDR3 region has the DNA TGTGCCAGCAGTTCCACCCACAGGGGAAGGTACAATGAGCAGTTCTTC.

About this clone itself: The identical CDR3 is also encoded by other nucleotide sequences in the sample. The chain employs TRBV5-1 and TRBJ2-3, with 11 bases matching TRBD2. The CDR3 spans 14 residues. Per germline, CDR1 SGHRS and CDR2 YFSETQ. V shed 4 bases, J shed 4 bases, and the junction held 2 bases outside the gene matches. For the CDR3, the DNA is TGCGCCAGCAGCCTAGCGGGAGGCCCAGATACGCAGTATTTT. Amino acid sequence: CASSLAGGPDTQYF. The full variable domain, with the rest looked up from reference TRBV5-1 and TRBJ2-3, is KAGVTQTPRYLIKTRGQQVTLSCSPISGHRSVSWYQQTPGQGLQFLFEYFSETQRNKGNFPGRFSGRQFSNSRSEMNVSTLELGDSALYLCASSLAGGPDTQYFGPGTRLTVL.

The chain couples TRBV13 to TRBJ2-3, with D tentatively TRBD2 (5 bases). Looked up from germline, CDR1 is PRHDT and CDR2 is FYEKMQ (reference sequence). This CDR3 has 14 residues. V was shortened by 5 bases and J by 2 bases, with 11 bases between the two germline ends. The CDR3: CASSRRGLTDTQYF. The CDR3 region has the DNA TGTGCCAGCAGCCGACGGGGTCTCACAGATACGCAGTATTTT.